These 23 T cell receptor beta chains originate from one sample sequenced in a study of beta chain features in type 1 diabetes. cDNA synthesis used the whole RNA isolate, giving expressed TCRB sequences. Sequenced by immunoSEQ multiplex PCR; TCRdb stores in-frame clones only, minus some. The repertoire includes some 410,000 clones, around 10% of them detected once, and approximately 0.05% sits in the top ten. Specimen: naive CD4+ T cells from blood. These receptors all stem from a woman aged 18-30 years in good health.

This chain joins TRBV4-1 and TRBJ2-5; D possibly matches TRBD1 or TRBD2 (5 bases each). V gave up 4 bases and J gave up 7 bases, with 22 bases separating them. The CDR3 is made up of 16 amino acids. Germline loops: CDR1 MGHRA, CDR2 YSYEKL. CDR3 region: CASSPGPGRGRGTQYF. CDR3 sequence (DNA): TGCGCCAGCAGCCCCGGTCCAGGGAGAGGTCGGGGGACCCAGTACTTC.

V is TRBV18 and J is TRBJ2-4; D gene unclear. The ends were cut back, 4 bases at V and 0 bases at J, with 19 bases in the middle. From germline, CDR1 is KGHSH and CDR2 LQKENI. The CDR3 is 18 residues long. CDR3 in DNA: TGTGCCAGCTCACAAAATAGGTCCATCGGCCTAGCCAAAAACATTCAGTACTTC. Translated: CASSQNRSIGLAKNIQYF.

This clone was found a few times. This chain joins TRBV30 and TRBJ2-5, with TRBD2 matching over 7 bases. The J call is doubtful: the DNA matches TRBJ2-7 better. The CDR3 is 14 amino acids. Germline lookup yields CDR1 GTSNPN and CDR2 SVGIG (reference sequence). The CDR3 region has the DNA TGTGCCTGGAGTGAGGATAGCGGGTTCTACGAGCAGTACTTC. Translation: CAWSEDSGFYEQYF.

This clone was seen only a few times. In nucleotides, the CDR3 is TGTGCCAGCAGCTCGGATCTAGCGGGTACAACGCAGTATTTT. The encoded protein is CASSSDLAGTTQYF. V is TRBV7-2 and J is TRBJ2-3, with 8 bases identical to TRBD2. The CDR3 extends over 14 amino acids. Trimming at V came to 4 bases and at J to 9 bases, leaving 9 bases not matched to a gene. Germline V gene lookup returns CDR1 SGHTA and CDR2 FQGNSA.

This clone has a handful of counts. The J gene is TRBJ1-5, the V gene TRBV2, with no clear D. Trimming removed 2 bases from V and 7 bases from J, with 12 bases in between. Germline V gene data show CDR1 as SNHLY and CDR2 as FYNNEI. The CDR3 has 14 amino acids. CDR3 protein: CASSERDGHQPQHF. The CDR3 coding sequence is TGTGCCAGCAGTGAAAGAGACGGCCACCAGCCCCAGCATTTT.

This clone was counted only a few times. The chain employs TRBV30 and TRBJ1-6; no clear D gene. CDR1 and CDR2 from the germline V gene are GTSNPN and SVGIG (reference sequence). Trimming stripped 8 bases from V and 7 bases from J, with 12 bases between. The CDR3 length is 12 residues. The CDR3 here is CAGDMGNSPLHF. The CDR3 DNA reads as TGTGCCGGTGACATGGGGAATTCACCCCTCCACTTT.

This chain connects TRBV14 to TRBJ2-4; either TRBD1 or TRBD2 may fit D (5 bases each). The germline gives CDR1 SGHDN, CDR2 FVKESK. Trimming left V 2 bases short and J 5 bases short, with 10 bases between. The CDR3 length is 14 residues. CDR3 sequence reads: CASSQWGYENIQYF. The CDR3 coding sequence is TGTGCCAGCAGCCAATGGGGGTATGAAAACATTCAGTACTTC.

As concerns this clone: The junction differs from germline at one of its ends, possibly a read error. The rearrangement links TRBV7-2 to TRBJ2-3; D is undetermined. Germline assignment: CDR1 SGHTA and CDR2 FQGNSA. This CDR3 region has 11 residues. Here the CDR3 reads CASSSLRQLVF. The DNA for the CDR3 is TGTGCCAGCAGCTCCCTCCGGCAGCTCGTTTTT.

This clone was observed a handful of times. The rearrangement links TRBV4-3 to TRBJ1-2, with a tentative D call TRBD1 (5 bases). In germline, CDR1 is LGHNA, CDR2 YSLEER. This CDR3 spans 15 amino acids. Trimming shortened V by 1 base and J by 4 bases, and 13 bases separated the two germline ends. CDR3 bases: TGCGCCAGCAGCCAAGTTTGGCAGGGTAGCTATGGCTACACCTTC. Its translation: CASSQVWQGSYGYTF.

This clone was seen more than once but under ten times. The V gene is TRBV11-3, the J gene TRBJ1-2; a possible D gene is TRBD1 (5 bases). This CDR3 is 15 amino acids long. Trimming cost V 3 bases and J 4 bases, with 15 bases left between them. CDR1 and CDR2 from the germline V gene are SGHNT and YENEEA. The CDR3 is CASSFPGRESYGYTF. The CDR3 DNA follows: TGTGCCAGCAGCTTCCCAGGCAGGGAGAGCTATGGCTACACCTTC. The complete variable domain, with remaining parts taken from reference TRBV11-3 and TRBJ1-2, reads EAGVVQSPRYKIIEKKQPVAFWCNPISGHNTLYWYLQNLGQGPELLIRYENEEAVDDSQLPKDRFSAERLKGVDSTLKIQPAELGDSAVYLCASSFPGRESYGYTFGSGTRLTVV.

This clone was picked up a small number of times. Here the CDR3 reads CSANTRPYNEQFF. The CDR3 nucleotides read TGCAGCGCCAATACTCGGCCATACAATGAGCAGTTCTTC. This chain uses TRBV29-1 with TRBJ2-1; D not certain. Trimming shortened V by 7 bases and J by 4 bases, and 14 bases separated the two germline ends. Germline lookup yields CDR1 SQVTM and CDR2 ANQGSEA. CDR3 size: 13 residues.

This clone occurred a few times. The chain employs TRBV28 and TRBJ2-1, with D perhaps being TRBD1 or TRBD2 (5 bases each). V shed 5 bases and J shed 5 bases, with 19 bases lying between them. The CDR3 covers 16 residues. The V gene's germline CDR1 is MDHEN and CDR2 SYDVKM. The CDR3 is CASSPSPGRRDNEQFF. Here the CDR3 DNA reads TGTGCCAGCAGTCCATCCCCAGGGAGAAGGGACAATGAGCAGTTCTTC.

This clone has just a few counts. The CDR3 here is CASSLLAGVFNEQFF. Here the CDR3 DNA reads TGTGCCAGCAGCCTTCTAGCGGGAGTGTTCAATGAGCAGTTCTTC. The V gene is TRBV7-3, the J gene TRBJ2-1; 10 bases fit TRBD2. Germline V gene sequence: CDR1 SGHTA, CDR2 FQGTGA. Trimming took 5 bases from V and 6 from J; bases not matched to a gene: 7. CDR3 length equals 15 residues.

The rearrangement joins TRBV7-2 to TRBJ2-7; D uncertain. Germline lookup yields CDR1 SGHTA and CDR2 FQGNSA. This CDR3 region has 12 residues. With 5 bases removed from V and 2 bases from J, the gap between germline ends came to 7 bases. The CDR3 DNA reads as TGTGCCAGCAGCCCCCAAACCTACGAGCAGTACTTC. Its protein product is CASSPQTYEQYF.

This clone was seen only a few times. V usage is TRBV28 and J usage is TRBJ1-5; a possible D gene is TRBD1 (6 bases). Germline assignment: CDR1 MDHEN and CDR2 SYDVKM. V lost 9 bases to trimming and J lost 0 bases, with 21 bases between them. The CDR3 loop spans 17 amino acids. The CDR3 coding sequence is TGTGCCAGTCCGCCGGACAGATCCTTCAATAGCAATCAGCCCCAGCATTTT. It yields the protein CASPPDRSFNSNQPQHF.

This clone was detected a few times. The rearrangement uses TRBV12-5 and TRBJ2-7, with D hard to call. The CDR3 contains 14 residues. Germline lookup yields CDR1 LGHNT and CDR2 FRNRAP. V shed 1 base and J shed 2 bases, with 9 bases lying between them. CDR3 bases: TGTGCTAGTGGTTTGGGGAGTAAGCCCTACGAGCAGTACTTC. This sequence encodes CASGLGSKPYEQYF.

This clone was picked up one time. This sequence joins TRBV6-5 and TRBJ2-1, with 10 bases that match TRBD2. The CDR3 runs to 14 residues. Trimming took 6 bases from V and 7 from J; bases not matched to a gene: 6. In germline, CDR1 is MNHEY, CDR2 SVGAGI. As DNA, the CDR3 is TGTGCCAGCAGCCTAGCGGGAGCTCGTAATGAGCAGTTCTTC. Protein sequence: CASSLAGARNEQFF.

The chain carries TRBV30 and TRBJ2-5; D is perhaps TRBD1 (5 bases). Germline CDR1 reads GTSNPN; CDR2 reads SVGIG (reference sequence). V lost 3 bases to trimming and J lost 5 bases, with 13 bases between them. The CDR3 contains 13 residues. CDR3 sequence (DNA): TGTGCCTGGAGCCTAAGGGGAACGGAGACCCAGTACTTC. Amino acid sequence: CAWSLRGTETQYF. Using reference TRBV30 and TRBJ2-5 for the parts outside the CDR3, the full variable domain is SQTIHQWPATLVQPVGSPLSLECTVEGTSNPNLYWYRQAAGRGLQLLFYSVGIGQISSEVPQNLSASRPQDRQFILSSKKLLLSDSGFYLCAWSLRGTETQYFGPGTRLLVL.

This clone was seen a handful of times. This sequence joins TRBV7-9 and TRBJ1-2; D is unclear. Germline V gives CDR1 SEHNR, CDR2 FQNEAQ (reference sequence). Between the trimmed V and J ends, which lost 4 bases and 4 bases, there was a span of 10 bases. This CDR3 spans 13 amino acids. The CDR3: CASSWAGTYGYTF. Written as DNA, the CDR3 is TGTGCCAGCAGCTGGGCAGGAACCTATGGCTACACCTTC.

The V gene is TRBV5-8, the J gene TRBJ2-3; a weak D match, TRBD2 (5 bases). Germline V gives CDR1 SGHTS, CDR2 YDEGEE. Trimming shortened V by 5 bases and J by 0 bases, and 10 bases separated the two germline ends. The CDR3 sequence is 14 residues long. The CDR3 region has the DNA TGTGCCAGCAGAACGTGGACTAGCACAGATACGCAGTATTTT. It yields the protein CASRTWTSTDTQYF.

V gene TRBV7-2 combines with J gene TRBJ2-5; no firm D call. CDR1 is SGHTA, CDR2 FQGNSA, per germline. CDR3 length: 14 residues. Trimming removed 3 bases from V and 2 bases from J, with 10 bases in between. CDR3 nucleotide sequence: TGTGCCAGCAGCTTTTTCGGTACTCAAGAGACCCAGTACTTC. Translation: CASSFFGTQETQYF. Together with reference TRBV7-2 and TRBJ2-5, the CDR3 gives the full variable domain: GAGVSQSPSNKVTEKGKDVELRCDPISGHTALYWYRQSLGQGLEFLIYFQGNSAPDKSGLPSDRFSAERTGGSVSTLTIQRTQQEDSAVYLCASSFFGTQETQYFGPGTRLLVL.

This clone has only a few counts. This sequence joins TRBV7-9 and TRBJ2-7; 8 nucleotides match TRBD1. V trimming: 5 bases; J trimming: 5 bases; junction bases outside the gene matches: 8. This CDR3 comprises 14 residues. Germline lookup yields CDR1 SEHNR and CDR2 FQNEAQ (reference sequence). The CDR3, as DNA: TGTGCCAGCAGCCCCAAAGGGACAGGACACGAGCAGTACTTC. Translation: CASSPKGTGHEQYF.

This clone was seen many times. V and J are TRBV14 and TRBJ2-7; TRBD1 matches 9 bases. Germline CDR1 and CDR2: SGHDN and FVKESK. Germline trimming cut 6 bases from V and 3 bases from J; bases unmatched to any gene: 3. There are 13 residues in the CDR3. The CDR3 spells CASRATGGYEQYV. CDR3 DNA sequence: TGTGCCAGCAGGGCGACAGGGGGCTACGAGCAGTACGTC.